The rows below give T cell receptor beta chains drawn from one sample of a study of PD-1 blockade in classical Hodgkin lymphoma. The repertoire was sequenced with immunoSEQ multiplex PCR; TCRdb's copy has only in-frame clones and lacks some. The sample has over 9,000 clones, about 85% seen once. Source: peripheral blood mononuclear cells (PBMCs), taken at baseline. The receptors derive from a human donor with classical Hodgkin lymphoma. CDR3s leave out the opening cysteine and the closing phenylalanine or tryptophan.

J gene: TRBJ2-5; V gene: TRBV9; CDR3 protein: ASSVGTVQETQY
J gene: TRBJ2-3; V gene: TRBV30; CDR3 protein: AWSVPTGGLGTDTQY
J gene: TRBJ2-7; V gene: TRBV7-2; CDR3 protein: ASSLPRLSYEQY
J gene: TRBJ2-4; V gene: TRBV25-1; CDR3 protein: ASSETGLAKNIQY
J gene: TRBJ2-7; V gene: TRBV6-5; CDR3 protein: ASSYSILLAGGEQY
J gene: TRBJ2-5; V gene: TRBV27; CDR3 protein: ASSLLGQGQETQY
J gene: TRBJ2-5; V gene: TRBV6-5; CDR3 protein: ASSYGTSFETQY
J gene: TRBJ1-2; V gene: TRBV29-1; CDR3 protein: SVPGQGFYGYT
J gene: TRBJ2-6; V gene: TRBV9; CDR3 protein: ASSARDKMYQGGANVLT
J gene: TRBJ1-2; V gene: TRBV30; CDR3 protein: AFPDRDGSNGYT
J gene: TRBJ1-1; V gene: TRBV5-4; CDR3 protein: ASSLAGTGTEAF
J gene: TRBJ2-7; V gene: TRBV5-1; CDR3 protein: ASSLAGTYEQY
J gene: TRBJ1-1; V gene: TRBV4-1; CDR3 protein: ASSLPWTGGSTEAF
J gene: TRBJ1-4; V gene: TRBV30; CDR3 protein: AWTQGGEKLF
J gene: TRBJ1-5; V gene: TRBV7-2; CDR3 protein: ASSLSLNQPQH
J gene: TRBJ2-3; V gene: TRBV27; CDR3 protein: ASSPTRTSGASTDTQY
J gene: TRBJ2-1; V gene: TRBV27; CDR3 protein: ASSFSGEAPYNEQF
J gene: TRBJ2-1; V gene: TRBV30; CDR3 protein: AWSISGGQYNEQF
J gene: TRBJ1-3; V gene: TRBV18; CDR3 protein: ASSLIRDNSGNTIY
J gene: TRBJ2-6; V gene: TRBV2; CDR3 protein: ASSDRAGANVLT
J gene: TRBJ2-5; V gene: TRBV15; CDR3 protein: ATSRRGKTQY
J gene: TRBJ1-5; V gene: TRBV11-2; CDR3 protein: ASSPATGGNQPQH
J gene: TRBJ2-5; V gene: TRBV5-8; CDR3 protein: ASSPDRDWGETQY
J gene: TRBJ1-1; V gene: TRBV7-2; CDR3 protein: ASSPDTGQRTEAF
J gene: TRBJ2-7; V gene: TRBV5-1; CDR3 protein: ASSNIGRAYEQY
J gene: TRBJ2-2; V gene: TRBV7-9; CDR3 protein: ASSLEGRRTGELF
J gene: TRBJ1-1; V gene: TRBV29-1; CDR3 protein: SFRRTVVFSTEAF
J gene: TRBJ2-2; V gene: TRBV11-1; CDR3 protein: ASSLLVGGVTGELF
J gene: TRBJ2-7; V gene: TRBV19; CDR3 protein: ASSIDRPYEQY
J gene: TRBJ1-4; V gene: TRBV11-2; CDR3 protein: ASSPLLGAATNEKLF
J gene: TRBJ2-3; V gene: TRBV7-9; CDR3 protein: ASSLISGADTQY
J gene: TRBJ2-1; V gene: TRBV27; CDR3 protein: ASSLSRDTYNEQF
J gene: TRBJ2-3; V gene: TRBV28; CDR3 protein: ASSLWRGGLGTDTQY
J gene: TRBJ1-6; V gene: TRBV10-3; CDR3 protein: AIRNGQDPNSPLH
J gene: TRBJ2-3; V gene: TRBV7-3; CDR3 protein: ASSYGLAGDLSDTQY
J gene: TRBJ2-2; V gene: TRBV27; CDR3 protein: ASSGVTSGGYTGELF
J gene: TRBJ1-1; V gene: TRBV14; CDR3 protein: ASSQEDRATEAF
J gene: TRBJ1-2; V gene: TRBV7-2; CDR3 protein: ASSPWGQGNYGYT
J gene: TRBJ2-7; V gene: TRBV7-3; CDR3 protein: ASSFSGGAYEQY
J gene: TRBJ2-1; V gene: TRBV5-1; CDR3 protein: ASSLVRGANNEQF
J gene: TRBJ2-3; V gene: TRBV7-3; CDR3 protein: ASSLGDSGLTDTQY